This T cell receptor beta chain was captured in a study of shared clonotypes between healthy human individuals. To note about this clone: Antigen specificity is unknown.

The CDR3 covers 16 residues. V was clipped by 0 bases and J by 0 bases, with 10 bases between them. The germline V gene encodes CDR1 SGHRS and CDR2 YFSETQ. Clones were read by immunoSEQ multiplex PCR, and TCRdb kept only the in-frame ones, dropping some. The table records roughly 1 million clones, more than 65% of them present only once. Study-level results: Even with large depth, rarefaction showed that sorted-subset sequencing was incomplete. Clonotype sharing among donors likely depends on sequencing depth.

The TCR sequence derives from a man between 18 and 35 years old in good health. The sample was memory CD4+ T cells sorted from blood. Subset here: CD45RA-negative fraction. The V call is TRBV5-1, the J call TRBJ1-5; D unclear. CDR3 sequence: CASSLEGVGSNQPQHF. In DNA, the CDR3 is TGCGCCAGCAGCTTGGAGGGAGTCGGTAGCAATCAGCCCCAGCATTTT.